Sequencing of this TCR beta chain was carried out in a study of T cells in Graves' hyperthyroidism and ophthalmopathy. Study observations and caveats: Ophthalmopathy was predicted by the model a median of approximately 6.6 months ahead of onset. Most clonotypes expanded in thyroid above 0.001 were likewise present in blood.

The count of this clonotype is one. Its target is unknown. Amplified regions were TCR beta CDR3 sequences from RNA transcripts. The TCR CDR3 was amplified in a first-round RT-PCR using the HTBI primer set. TCRdb called the multiplex PCR reads again in MiXCR, with one record for every CDR3 protein. The sample lists about 580,000 distinct CDR3 sequences, about 15% occurring once. In germline, CDR1 is DFQATT, CDR2 SNEGSKA (reference sequence). This CDR3 has 15 residues. V dropped 1 base and J dropped 9; count of bases not matched to a gene: 10. Patients aged 18 to 65 had newly diagnosed hyperthyroidism that had lasted under 2 months. Predating any ophthalmopathy symptoms, the blood sample was taken at first hyperthyroidism diagnosis.

The rearrangement joins TRBV20-1 to TRBJ2-1; 9 bases line up with TRBD2. Sequenced input: blood. This sequence originates from a woman aged 25 to 39 with Graves' hyperthyroidism that later progressed to Graves' ophthalmopathy. The CDR3 nucleotides are TGCAGTGCTAGAGTATTAGCTAGCGGGACCCCTGAGCAGTTCTTC. Encoded protein: CSARVLASGTPEQFF.